Below are 23 T cell receptor beta chains sequenced from a single sample in a study of cytomegalovirus exposure and HLA in healthy donors. 60 Vbeta and 13 Jbeta primers were used in PCR. Only in-frame clones appear in the TCRdb table, and some are missing; sequencing was by immunoSEQ multiplex PCR. The sample records about 130,000 clones, roughly three quarters being singletons. Sequencing used PBMCs. These TCRs come from a woman aged 55-69 years in good health and CMV-seronegative.

V and J are TRBV7-8 and TRBJ2-2; tentative D call: TRBD1 (6 bases). V shed 5 bases and J shed 6 bases, with 10 bases lying between them. CDR3 length: 13 amino acids. Germline assignment: CDR1 SGHVS and CDR2 FQNEAQ. The CDR3 DNA is TGTGCCAGCAGCGCACAGGGCGCCGGGGAGCTGTTTTTT. Its protein product is CASSAQGAGELFF.

This chain uses TRBV11-2 with TRBJ1-1; TRBD1 aligns across 7 bases. The V gene end was trimmed by 2 bases and the J gene end by 0 bases; junction bases not matched to a gene: 12. Looked up from germline, CDR1 is SGHAT and CDR2 is FQNNGV. The CDR3 is 18 amino acids. The CDR3 region has the DNA TGTGCCAGCAGCTTACCCCCCGGACAGGCCTTCATGAACACTGAAGCTTTCTTT. Translated: CASSLPPGQAFMNTEAFF.

This chain joins TRBV7-9 and TRBJ2-3; 12 bases agree with TRBD2. Germline V gene sequence: CDR1 SEHNR, CDR2 FQNEAQ (reference sequence). CDR3 size: 16 residues. Unmatched junction bases numbered 1, after V lost 1 base and J lost 2 bases. CDR3 amino acids: CASSLGLAGVTDTQYF. The CDR3 nucleotides read TGTGCCAGCAGCTTAGGACTAGCGGGGGTCACAGATACGCAGTATTTT.

The CDR3 DNA is TGTGCCAGCAGCCTAACCTATAATTCACCCCTCCACTTT. Its protein product is CASSLTYNSPLHF. The chain carries TRBV9 and TRBJ1-6; D is undetermined. Germline CDR1 SGDLS, CDR2 YYNGEE. Trimming shortened V by 4 bases and J by 2 bases, and 4 bases separated the two germline ends. The CDR3 loop spans 13 amino acids.

This clone has just one count. This chain uses TRBV4-2 with TRBJ1-6; 8 bases match TRBD1. V shed 0 bases and J 19 bases; nucleotides not matched to a gene: 11. The CDR3 loop spans 14 amino acids. CDR1 is LGHNA, CDR2 YNFKEQ, per germline. This CDR3 is CASSQEATRTGHHF. CDR3 coding DNA: TGTGCCAGCAGCCAAGAAGCGACCAGGACAGGGCATCACTTT.

This chain uses TRBV19 with TRBJ2-1; 7 nucleotides agree with TRBD1. This CDR3 has 15 residues. Trimming at V came to 4 bases and at J to 5 bases, leaving 8 bases not matched to a gene. Germline CDR1 LNHDA, CDR2 SQIVND (reference sequence). The CDR3 sequence is CASSRQGPLDNEQFF. The CDR3 coding sequence is TGTGCCAGTAGTAGACAGGGACCTCTAGACAATGAGCAGTTCTTC.

This clone was found a few times. This chain joins TRBV18 and TRBJ1-6, with 9 bases lining up with TRBD1. The CDR3 has 14 residues. The V and J ends lost 5 bases and 10 bases, in that order; junction bases with no gene match: 6. Germline assignment: CDR1 KGHSH and CDR2 LQKENI. The CDR3 coding sequence is TGTGCCAGCTCAACGGACAGGGGAAAATCACCCCTCCACTTT. Protein: CASSTDRGKSPLHF.

This rearrangement joins TRBV7-2 to TRBJ2-7; 8 nucleotides match TRBD2. Germline assignment: CDR1 SGHTA and CDR2 FQGNSA. Unmatched junction bases numbered 9, after V lost 1 base and J lost 4 bases. The CDR3 is 16 residues long. CDR3 in amino acids: CASSLVPSGGAYEQYF. In DNA, the CDR3 is TGTGCCAGCAGCTTAGTTCCGAGCGGGGGAGCGTACGAGCAGTACTTC.

This rearrangement joins TRBV5-1 to TRBJ2-7, with TRBD2 matching 7 bases. V shed 6 bases, J shed 5 bases, and the junction held 11 bases outside the gene matches. CDR1 is SGHRS and CDR2 is YFSETQ in the germline V gene. This CDR3 region has 14 residues. The CDR3 spells CASTNLGRVNEQYF. The CDR3 DNA reads TGCGCCAGCACAAACTTAGGGAGGGTCAACGAGCAGTACTTC.

Notes on this clone: Sequence at one end of the junction differs from germline and may be a read error. J is TRBJ2-7 and V is TRBV7-9; 11 positions agree with TRBD1. This CDR3 comprises 14 residues. Germline values: CDR1 SEHNR, CDR2 FQNEAQ (reference sequence). This chain's CDR3 is CSSSTGQGVYEQYF. The CDR3, as DNA: TGTTCCAGCAGCACGGGACAGGGGGTCTACGAGCAGTACTTC. Based on the CDR3 plus reference TRBV7-9 and TRBJ2-7, the full variable domain is DTGVSQNPRHKITKRGQNVTFRCDPISEHNRLYWYRQTLGQGPEFLTYFQNEAQLEKSRLLSDRFSAERPKGSFSTLEIQRTEQGDSAMYLCSSSTGQGVYEQYFGPGTRLTVT.

In regard to this clone: The sample has other DNA sequences that encode this CDR3 too. V usage is TRBV11-2 and J usage is TRBJ2-7; 9 bases are shared with TRBD2. The CDR3 runs 15 residues. Germline V gene data show CDR1 as SGHAT and CDR2 as FQNNGV. Losses at the gene ends were 1 base for V and 1 base for J; bases not matched to a gene: 2. This chain's CDR3 is CASSLGSGRSYEQYF. Written as DNA, the CDR3 is TGTGCCAGCAGCTTAGGAAGCGGGAGGTCCTACGAGCAGTACTTC.

The V gene is TRBV6-1, the J gene TRBJ1-4; 7 nucleotides align to TRBD1. Germline values: CDR1 MNHNS, CDR2 SASEGT. V was clipped by 2 bases and J by 4 bases; unmatched bases: 7. The CDR3 has 16 amino acids. The CDR3: CASSERTGWGNEKLFF. The CDR3 DNA follows: TGTGCCAGCAGTGAAAGGACAGGCTGGGGTAATGAAAAACTGTTTTTT.

The rearrangement uses TRBV18 and TRBJ1-3; D gene unclear. Germline CDR1 reads KGHSH; CDR2 reads LQKENI. This CDR3 region has 14 residues. V lost 3 bases and J 2 bases, leaving 8 bases between the germline ends. CDR3 residues: CASSPGNPGNTIYF. CDR3 in DNA: TGTGCCAGCTCACCCGGTAACCCTGGAAACACCATATATTTT.

This chain joins TRBV2 and TRBJ2-5; the D is unclear. Near its end, the DNA agrees better with TRBJ2-7, so the J call may be wrong. The CDR3 consists of 12 residues. Germline V gene sequence: CDR1 SNHLY, CDR2 FYNNEI. CDR3 protein: CASSVNNYEQYF. The DNA for the CDR3 is TGTGCCAGCAGTGTCAACAACTACGAGCAGTACTTC.

V is TRBV6-5 and J is TRBJ2-1; 8 nucleotides align to TRBD1. Germline V gene sequence: CDR1 MNHEY, CDR2 SVGAGI. CDR3 size: 12 residues. Trimming at V came to 10 bases and at J to 15 bases, leaving 14 bases not matched to a gene. DNA for the CDR3: TGTGCCAACAGCTCAGGGGGCGGCTTTCCGTTCTTC. Its translation is CANSSGGGFPFF.

The chain uses TRBV27 and TRBJ1-2; D perhaps matches TRBD1 (5 bases). This CDR3 comprises 16 residues. Trimming stripped 5 bases from V and 0 bases from J, with 16 bases between. Germline values: CDR1 MNHEY, CDR2 SMNVEV (reference sequence). Here the CDR3 reads CASSPNGGYANYGYTF. The CDR3 region has the DNA TGTGCCAGCAGTCCCAACGGGGGGTACGCTAACTATGGCTACACCTTC.

This chain joins TRBV7-8 and TRBJ1-1; TRBD1 might be the D (5 bases). The CDR3 covers 15 residues. V was clipped by 0 bases and J by 5 bases, with 13 bases between them. Germline CDR1 and CDR2: SGHVS and FQNEAQ. The CDR3 DNA sequence: TGTGCCAGCAGCTTAGCGGAGGGGCGGGGGACTGAAGCTTTCTTT. Translating gives CASSLAEGRGTEAFF.

The chain has TRBV15 and TRBJ2-2; D is unresolved. Germline loops: CDR1 LNHNV, CDR2 YYDKDF (reference sequence). Trimming took off 1 base at V and 1 base at J, with 10 bases between the two ends. This CDR3 contains 16 residues. This CDR3 reads CATSRVPPGNTGELFF. The CDR3 DNA is TGTGCCACCAGCAGAGTCCCCCCAGGGAACACCGGGGAGCTGTTTTTT.

The chain joins TRBV5-1 to TRBJ2-1, with 11 bases matching TRBD2. The CDR3 has 17 amino acids. Germline V gives CDR1 SGHRS, CDR2 YFSETQ. The trim removed 0 bases at V and 4 bases at J, leaving 6 bases unmatched. The CDR3 sequence: CASSLVSLAGGYNEQFF. CDR3 coding DNA: TGCGCCAGCAGCTTGGTAAGCCTAGCGGGGGGATACAATGAGCAGTTCTTC.

The rearrangement uses TRBV29-1 and TRBJ1-1, with 7 positions matching TRBD1. V trimming: 0 bases; J trimming: 6 bases; junction bases outside the gene matches: 7. The CDR3 is made up of 14 amino acids. Germline V gene lookup returns CDR1 SQVTM and CDR2 ANQGSEA. The CDR3 DNA is TGCAGCGTTGAAGAGCAGGGGGTTGGCCCTGAAGCTTTCTTT. Translating it yields CSVEEQGVGPEAFF.

This chain uses TRBV5-1 with TRBJ2-7; TRBD1 aligns across 8 bases. The CDR3 spans 15 residues. V gave up 3 bases and J gave up 1 base; unmatched junction bases: 6. CDR1 and CDR2 from the germline V gene are SGHRS and YFSETQ. In nucleotides, the CDR3 is TGCGCCAGCAGCTCAGGGGGCAGCGGGTCCTACGAGCAGTACTTC. It specifies CASSSGGSGSYEQYF.

The rearrangement links TRBV4-2 to TRBJ2-7, with a tentative D call TRBD2 (6 bases). V was trimmed by 4 bases and J by 0 bases, leaving 16 bases between them. The CDR3 runs 16 residues. Germline CDR1 is LGHNA and CDR2 is YNFKEQ. This CDR3 reads CASSPNRWEDSYEQYF. DNA for the CDR3: TGTGCCAGCAGCCCGAATCGGTGGGAGGACTCCTACGAGCAGTACTTC.

This clone was recorded a few times. V gene TRBV30 combines with J gene TRBJ2-3, with TRBD1 matching over 7 bases. Germline assignment: CDR1 GTSNPN and CDR2 SVGIG (reference sequence). The CDR3 length is 13 residues. With V trimmed by 2 bases and J by 5 bases, 4 bases remained unmatched. The CDR3 region is CAWSLRTGDTQYF. The CDR3 DNA follows: TGTGCCTGGAGTCTCCGGACAGGAGATACGCAGTATTTT.